The rows below give T cell receptor beta chains drawn from one sample of a study of post-analysis software for immune sequencing data. MiXCR, applied by TCRdb to the PCR reads, yields one record per CDR3 protein. The sample includes roughly 800,000 distinct CDR3 sequences, about 45% seen only once; the top ten take around 4.7%. Source material: blood. The receptors were sampled from a girl between 10 and 17 years old with multiple sclerosis. CDR3s include the opening cysteine and the closing phenylalanine or tryptophan. The D gene is left open where the match is weak.

V gene,D gene,CDR3 protein
TRBV12-3/TRBV12-4,NA,CASRGTGDNEQFF
TRBV6-1,TRBD1,CASSVMDRVPEQFF
TRBV5-1,TRBD1,CASSLADRGYNEQFF
TRBV29-1,NA,CSVSSGTEAFF
TRBV5-5,TRBD2,CASSHGGRLSSYEQYF
TRBV5-1,TRBD2,CASSPVRLAGLENYNEQFF
TRBV12-3/TRBV12-4,NA,CASSVGFLRAQFF
TRBV29-1,NA,CSVQGHNQETQYF
TRBV15,NA,CATSRGSGGTQYF
TRBV15,TRBD2,CATSRPAGGRMDTGELFF
TRBV6-1,NA,CASRVTDSYNEQFF